A selection of T cell receptor beta chains follows, all from one sample in a study of beta chain features in type 1 diabetes. Libraries were prepared by immunoSEQ multiplex PCR; TCRdb keeps only in-frame clonotypes and omits some of them. The table includes approximately 360,000 clones, 10% to 15% detected once. The specimen sequenced was naive CD4+ T cells from blood. The source is a woman younger than 30 with type 1 diabetes. Each CDR3 is given with its conserved first and last residue. Each record gives: J gene, clone size, V gene, D gene, CDR3 protein, CDR3 DNA. A D gene is named only where the DNA matches it firmly. Some rows have no size entry. The others give once, few or many, or a class for an expanded clone.

>TRBJ2-1|few|TRBV10-3|.
CAISESGGSNEQFF
TGTGCCATCAGTGAGTCGGGTGGGAGTAATGAGCAGTTCTTC
>TRBJ2-2|.|TRBV6-6|TRBD2
CASSYIRGGDTGELFF
TGTGCCAGCAGTTACATAAGGGGAGGGGACACCGGGGAGCTGTTTTTT
>TRBJ1-2|.|TRBV2|TRBD1
CASTTGVDGYTF
TGTGCCAGCACGACAGGGGTCGATGGCTACACCTTC
>TRBJ2-1|.|TRBV7-2|TRBD1
CASRGGQGTYNEQFF
TGTGCCAGCAGGGGGGGACAGGGAACCTACAATGAGCAGTTCTTC
>TRBJ2-7|.|TRBV5-4|TRBD2
CASSPRTSGGSGEQYF
TGTGCCAGCAGCCCAAGAACTAGCGGGGGGTCGGGCGAGCAGTACTTC
>TRBJ2-1|.|TRBV7-9|.
CASSLWTEQFF
TGTGCCAGCAGCCTTTGGACAGAGCAGTTCTTC
>TRBJ2-7|few|TRBV25-1|TRBD1
CASSSGTGWSYEQYF
TGTGCCAGCAGTTCAGGGACAGGTTGGTCCTACGAGCAGTACTTC
>TRBJ2-1|few|TRBV27|.
CASSLVAGPRLLF
TGTGCCAGCAGTTTGGTTGCGGGTCCTCGTCTACTCTTC
>TRBJ2-5|.|TRBV7-9|TRBD1
CASSWTGWQTQYF
TGTGCCAGCAGCTGGACAGGCTGGCAGACCCAGTACTTC
>TRBJ1-6|.|TRBV7-9|TRBD1
CASSPQGGNSPLHF
TGTGCCAGCAGCCCACAGGGGGGTAATTCACCCCTCCACTTT
>TRBJ2-5|.|TRBV5-1|.
CASAAGLETQYF
TGCGCCAGCGCGGCGGGGTTGGAGACCCAGTACTTC
>TRBJ2-7|few|TRBV4-1|.
CASSQGTNSYEQYF
TGCGCCAGCAGCCAGGGGACAAATTCCTACGAGCAGTACTTC
>TRBJ1-5|.|TRBV7-2|.
CASSKGQGLEPQHF
TGTGCCAGCAGCAAGGGACAAGGGCTTGAGCCCCAGCATTTT
>TRBJ2-7|.|TRBV14|.
CASSSPHSYEQYF
TGTGCCAGCAGCAGCCCTCACTCCTACGAGCAGTACTTC
>TRBJ2-3|.|TRBV6-4|TRBD1
CASSQGQANTDTQYF
TGTGCCAGCAGCCAGGGACAGGCCAACACAGATACGCAGTATTTT
>TRBJ2-3|few|TRBV25-1|.
CASSVKDTQYF
TGTGCCAGCAGTGTAAAAGATACGCAGTATTTT
>TRBJ2-3|.|TRBV6-5|.
CASSYGQGPGDTQYF
TGTGCCAGCAGTTACGGGCAGGGGCCCGGGGATACGCAGTATTTT
>TRBJ2-4|.|TRBV11-2|TRBD2
CASSSGEGIQYF
TGTGCCAGCAGCTCGGGGGAGGGCATTCAGTACTTC
>TRBJ1-2|.|TRBV30|TRBD1
CAWDSGTGIGGYTF
TGTGCCTGGGATTCCGGGACAGGGATAGGCGGCTACACCTTC
>TRBJ2-1|few|TRBV4-3|TRBD2
CASSRDASGSSYNEQFF
TGCGCCAGCAGCCGGGACGCTAGCGGGAGCTCCTACAATGAGCAGTTCTTC
>TRBJ1-2|few|TRBV11-2|TRBD1
CASSSYLRTGALGYGYTF
TGTGCCAGCAGCTCCTATCTCCGGACAGGGGCGTTGGGCTATGGCTACACCTTC
>TRBJ2-2|.|TRBV7-9|TRBD1
CASSSTRQGMNTGELFF
TGTGCCAGCAGCTCGACCCGACAGGGTATGAACACCGGGGAGCTGTTTTTT
>TRBJ2-7|few|TRBV28|.
CASSFAPSGYTTTHPVEQYF
TGTGCCAGCAGTTTCGCCCCCTCGGGATACACTACCACCCACCCAGTCGAGCAGTACTTC
>TRBJ2-7|.|TRBV11-2|.
CASSLDSYEQYF
TGTGCCAGCAGCTTAGACAGCTACGAGCAGTACTTC
>TRBJ2-7|few|TRBV10-3|.
CAINENRDYHEQYF
TGTGCCATCAATGAGAACAGAGACTATCACGAGCAGTACTTC
>TRBJ2-5|.|TRBV9|TRBD2
CASSRSSGVQETQYF
TGTGCCAGCAGTCGTTCTAGCGGGGTACAAGAGACCCAGTACTTC
>TRBJ1-4|few|TRBV30|.
CGGGDEKLFF
TGCGGAGGAGGAGATGAAAAACTGTTTTTT
>TRBJ2-7|few|TRBV5-1|.
CASSLDDSNYEQYF
TGCGCCAGCAGCTTGGATGACAGTAACTACGAGCAGTACTTC
>TRBJ2-1|few|TRBV29-1|TRBD2
CSVKRLAGLNEQFF
TGCAGCGTGAAGAGACTAGCGGGTCTCAATGAGCAGTTCTTC
>TRBJ2-1|.|TRBV7-9|TRBD2
CASSQSPGLGLSSYNEQFF
TGTGCCAGCAGCCAGAGTCCGGGACTAGGCCTAAGCTCCTACAATGAGCAGTTCTTC
>TRBJ2-3|few|TRBV19|TRBD2
CASRPGLGTDTQYF
TGTGCCAGTAGACCGGGACTAGGCACAGATACGCAGTATTTT
>TRBJ2-5|.|TRBV6-6|.
CASSYTKETQYF
TGTGCCAGCAGTTACACAAAAGAGACCCAGTACTTC
>TRBJ1-3|few|TRBV7-2|.
CASSPRHLPGNTIYF
TGTGCCAGTTCCCCGAGACATCTTCCTGGAAACACCATATATTTT
>TRBJ2-7|.|TRBV4-1|TRBD2
CASSQAGTTSYEQYF
TGCGCCAGCAGCCAAGCCGGGACTACCTCCTACGAGCAGTACTTC
>TRBJ2-7|few|TRBV6-6|TRBD1
CASGDRAPYEQYF
TGTGCCAGCGGAGACAGGGCGCCCTACGAGCAGTACTTC
>TRBJ2-5|.|TRBV6-5|TRBD1
CASSRDRGWETQYF
TGTGCCAGCAGCAGGGACAGGGGGTGGGAGACCCAGTACTTC
>TRBJ1-1|few|TRBV29-1|.
CSVEGSTEAFF
TGCAGCGTGGAGGGTAGCACTGAAGCTTTCTTT
>TRBJ2-1|few|TRBV18|.
CASSPPDFGLNEQFF
TGTGCCAGCTCACCACCGGACTTTGGGCTCAATGAGCAGTTCTTC
>TRBJ2-7|few|TRBV2|.
CASSVQSYEQYF
TGTGCCAGCAGTGTGCAGTCATACGAGCAGTACTTC
>TRBJ2-1|few|TRBV13|.
CASSLAGLLKSYNEQFF
TGTGCCAGCAGCTTAGCAGGACTACTGAAGTCCTACAATGAGCAGTTCTTC
>TRBJ2-1|few|TRBV2|.
CASSDSWSYGEQFF
TGTGCCAGCAGTGACTCGTGGAGCTACGGTGAGCAGTTCTTC
>TRBJ2-7|.|TRBV5-1|.
CASRKDSPTYEQYF
TGCGCCAGCAGAAAGGACAGTCCCACCTACGAGCAGTACTTC
>TRBJ1-2|.|TRBV7-9|.
CASSSQGATNYGYTF
TGTGCCAGCAGCTCACAGGGAGCTACTAACTATGGCTACACCTTC
>TRBJ2-3|.|TRBV6-5|.
CASSLETNSHTQYF
TGTGCCAGCAGTTTGGAGACTAACTCCCATACGCAGTATTTT
>TRBJ2-3|few|TRBV7-6|TRBD2
CASSRRLASSTDTQYF
TGTGCCAGCAGCCGTAGACTAGCTTCTAGCACAGATACGCAGTATTTT
>TRBJ2-3|.|TRBV7-2|TRBD2
CASSIFPSGYTDTQYF
TGTGCCAGCAGCATTTTCCCTAGCGGTTACACAGATACGCAGTATTTT
>TRBJ2-1|few|TRBV19|.
CASIGSTRSYNEQFF
TGTGCCAGTATTGGGTCGACACGCTCCTACAATGAGCAGTTCTTC
>TRBJ2-1|.|TRBV4-2|TRBD2
CASSQDRGTSGGAEFF
TGTGCCAGCAGCCAAGATAGAGGGACTAGCGGGGGGGCCGAGTTCTTC
>TRBJ1-1|few|TRBV7-3|.
CASSRDDYYTEAFF
TGTGCCAGCAGCCGAGATGACTACTACACTGAAGCTTTCTTT
>TRBJ1-5|few|TRBV19|TRBD1
CAIEGYRGSNQPQHF
TGTGCCATAGAAGGGTACAGGGGATCCAATCAGCCCCAGCATTTT
>TRBJ2-5|.|TRBV7-2|TRBD1
CASSSSRDSKETQYF
TGTGCCAGCAGCTCCAGCCGGGACAGCAAAGAGACCCAGTACTTC
>TRBJ2-1|few|TRBV5-1|TRBD1
CASSLRDSSYNEQFF
TGCGCCAGCAGTTTACGGGACAGCTCCTACAATGAGCAGTTCTTC
>TRBJ2-3|few|TRBV4-3|.
CASSPRPGGTDTQYF
TGCGCCAGCAGCCCCCGCCCAGGGGGCACAGATACGCAGTATTTT
>TRBJ2-7|.|TRBV4-2|.
CASSQGGANYF
TGTGCCAGCAGCCAAGGTGGGGCGAATTACTTC
>TRBJ1-5|.|TRBV30|.
CAWSTGLSNQPQHF
TGTGCCTGGAGCACAGGCCTTAGCAATCAGCCCCAGCATTTT
>TRBJ1-5|few|TRBV25-1|.
CASSPAGGSNQPQHF
TGTGCCAGCAGCCCTGCCGGGGGAAGCAATCAGCCCCAGCATTTT
>TRBJ2-2|.|TRBV9|TRBD2
CASSVQGLVGAGELFF
TGTGCCAGCAGCGTACAGGGACTAGTAGGTGCCGGGGAGCTGTTTTTT
>TRBJ2-3|few|TRBV9|.
CASSVMQDTDTQYF
TGTGCCAGCAGCGTAATGCAGGACACAGATACGCAGTATTTT